A single sample gave rise to the 32 T cell receptor beta chains below, sequenced in a study of T cell responses to AZD1222 COVID-19 vaccine. TCRdb's table, derived via immunoSEQ multiplex PCR, lists solely in-frame clones and lacks some. The table records more than 95,000 clones, 80% to 90% of them present only once. Material: peripheral blood, obtained on day 0 of AZD1222 vaccination. The receptor source for this set is an adult in good health.

This chain connects TRBV7-9 to TRBJ2-1, with no clear D. Between the trimmed V and J ends, which lost 3 bases and 4 bases, there was a span of 10 bases. This CDR3 has 14 amino acids. Germline V gives CDR1 SEHNR, CDR2 FQNEAQ (reference sequence). The CDR3 nucleotides are TGTGCCAGCAGCTTGTCCCGGGCTTACAATGAGCAGTTCTTC. The encoded protein is CASSLSRAYNEQFF.

V and J are TRBV9 and TRBJ2-1; 10 bases are a match to TRBD2. V shed 4 bases and J 10 bases; nucleotides not matched to a gene: 5. This CDR3 has 13 amino acids. Germline CDR1 and CDR2: SGDLS and YYNGEE. CDR3 protein: CASSTSGTPEQFF. As DNA, the CDR3 is TGTGCCAGCAGCACTAGCGGGACCCCGGAGCAGTTCTTC. The full variable domain, with the rest looked up from reference TRBV9 and TRBJ2-1, is DSGVTQTPKHLITATGQRVTLRCSPRSGDLSVYWYQQSLDQGLQFLIQYYNGEERAKGNILERFSAQQFPDLHSELNLSSLELGDSALYFCASSTSGTPEQFFGPGTRLTVL.

CDR3 in amino acids: CASSLDAHNEQFF. CDR3 in DNA: TGTGCCAGCAGCTTGGACGCCCACAATGAGCAGTTCTTC. The V and J genes are TRBV7-3 and TRBJ2-1; the D is unclear. V was shortened by 3 bases and J by 5 bases, with 8 bases between the two germline ends. In germline, CDR1 is SGHTA, CDR2 FQGTGA. CDR3 size: 13 residues.

Only one count was recorded for this clone. The chain combines TRBV27 with TRBJ2-5; D call uncertain. This CDR3 contains 13 residues. Trimming left V 3 bases short and J 0 bases short, with 5 bases between. Germline CDR1 reads MNHEY; CDR2 reads SMNVEV (reference sequence). The CDR3 sequence: CASSFKYQETQYF. CDR3 DNA: TGTGCCAGCAGTTTCAAGTACCAAGAGACCCAGTACTTC.

The chain couples TRBV7-9 to TRBJ1-6; D gene uncertain. This CDR3 is 14 amino acids long. Trimming pared 8 bases from V and 7 bases from J, leaving 15 bases between. Germline-derived CDR1 and CDR2 are SEHNR and FQNEAQ (reference sequence). This CDR3 is CASALTQINSPLHF. The CDR3 DNA is TGTGCCAGCGCATTGACACAGATAAATTCACCCCTCCACTTT. Full variable domain (missing parts from reference TRBV7-9 and TRBJ1-6): DTGVSQNPRHKITKRGQNVTFRCDPISEHNRLYWYRQTLGQGPEFLTYFQNEAQLEKSRLLSDRFSAERPKGSFSTLEIQRTEQGDSAMYLCASALTQINSPLHFGNGTRLTVT.

The chain has TRBV5-5 and TRBJ1-1, with D tentatively TRBD1 (5 bases). The CDR3 has 14 amino acids. CDR1 is SGHKS, CDR2 YYEKEE, per germline (reference sequence). V was pared by 0 bases and J by 3 bases, with 9 bases between. The CDR3: CASSLDGAYTEAFF. In nucleotides, the CDR3 is TGTGCCAGCAGCTTGGATGGGGCGTACACTGAAGCTTTCTTT.

The chain is built from TRBV5-1 and TRBJ2-7, with D possibly TRBD1 on 5 matching bases. From germline, CDR1 is SGHRS and CDR2 YFSETQ. Trimming shortened V by 0 bases and J by 2 bases, and 21 bases separated the two germline ends. The CDR3 is 18 amino acids. The CDR3 sequence is CASSLDPQGRVRTYEQYF. Here the CDR3 DNA reads TGCGCCAGCAGCTTGGACCCCCAAGGCAGGGTTAGGACCTACGAGCAGTACTTC.

The CDR3 DNA follows: TGTGCCAGCACCGGGACTTCCGGAGCCGGGGAGCTGTTTTTT. This codes for CASTGTSGAGELFF. This chain joins TRBV7-9 and TRBJ2-2; maybe TRBD2 (6 bases). There are 14 residues in the CDR3. V was clipped by 7 bases and J by 6 bases, with 15 bases between them. Per germline, CDR1 SEHNR and CDR2 FQNEAQ (reference sequence).

The J gene is TRBJ1-5, the V gene TRBV27; the D is unclear. Per the germline V gene, CDR1 is MNHEY and CDR2 is SMNVEV (reference sequence). V was pared by 7 bases and J by 2 bases, with 18 bases between. The CDR3 has 16 residues. CDR3 nucleotide sequence: TGTGCCAGCAAACCGGGCGCATATTGGGGCAATCAGCCCCAGCATTTT. Its protein is CASKPGAYWGNQPQHF.

V is TRBV5-1 and J is TRBJ1-1, with D perhaps TRBD1 (6 bases). V dropped 2 bases and J dropped 1 base, with 18 bases sitting between them. The CDR3 contains 17 residues. Germline CDR1 and CDR2: SGHRS and YFSETQ. The CDR3: CASSLGGSWDRNTEAFF. DNA for the CDR3: TGCGCCAGCAGCTTAGGGGGGTCCTGGGACCGGAACACTGAAGCTTTCTTT.

The chain recombines TRBV6-2 or TRBV6-3 with TRBJ2-1, with 9 bases aligning to TRBD2. The CDR3 sequence is 15 residues long. Germline CDR1 reads MNHEY; CDR2 reads SVGEGT. V gave up 2 bases and J gave up 9 bases; unmatched junction bases: 8. The CDR3, as DNA: TGTGCCAGCAGTTACGGGGGGCTAGCGGGAACTGAGCAGTTCTTC. It codes for CASSYGGLAGTEQFF.

V gene TRBV12-3 or TRBV12-4 combines with J gene TRBJ1-3; 11 bases are shared with TRBD1. Trimming removed 5 bases from V and 7 bases from J; junction bases left unmatched: 1. CDR3 length: 13 residues. This CDR3 is CASSGTGGNTIYF. CDR3 bases: TGTGCCAGCAGTGGGACAGGGGGTAACACCATATATTTT.

This rearrangement joins TRBV28 to TRBJ1-4, with a possible D match to TRBD1 (6 bases). The CDR3 has 15 amino acids. Between the trimmed V and J ends, which lost 1 base and 8 bases, there was a span of 14 bases. Germline V gives CDR1 MDHEN, CDR2 SYDVKM. CDR3 nucleotides: TGTGCCAGCAGTTTATTTCAGGGGTTGGGAGAAAAACTGTTTTTT. Protein sequence: CASSLFQGLGEKLFF. Looking up the rest from reference TRBV28 and TRBJ1-4 gives the full variable domain: DVKVTQSSRYLVKRTGEKVFLECVQDMDHENMFWYRQDPGLGLRLIYFSYDVKMKEKGDIPEGYSVSREKKERFSLILESASTNQTSMYLCASSLFQGLGEKLFFGSGTQLSVL.

V and J are TRBV2 and TRBJ1-6, with D possibly matching TRBD1 (5 bases). The ends were cut back, 3 bases at V and 5 bases at J, with 11 bases in the middle. The CDR3 covers 15 residues. CDR1 SNHLY and CDR2 FYNNEI come from the germline V gene. CDR3 sequence reads: CASSETAGNNSPLHF. In DNA form, the CDR3 reads TGTGCCAGCAGTGAGACAGCGGGGAATAATTCACCCCTCCACTTT.

This clone was observed once. The chain couples TRBV27 to TRBJ2-3; TRBD1 or TRBD2 may be the D gene (6 bases each). This CDR3 is 17 amino acids long. Germline assignment: CDR1 MNHEY and CDR2 SMNVEV (reference sequence). Trimming pared 6 bases from V and 2 bases from J, leaving 21 bases between. CDR3 protein: CASRPRGAFGYTDTQYF. The CDR3 DNA reads as TGTGCCAGCAGGCCAAGGGGGGCCTTTGGGTACACAGATACGCAGTATTTT.

The J gene is TRBJ2-1, the V gene TRBV10-1; 7 bases map to TRBD2. CDR3 length equals 15 residues. V shed 2 bases and J 6 bases; nucleotides not matched to a gene: 7. The germline V gene encodes CDR1 WNHNN and CDR2 SYGVQD (reference sequence). The CDR3 DNA is TGCGCCAGCAGTGAGGTGGGAGGGCTATTCAATGAGCAGTTCTTC. This encodes CASSEVGGLFNEQFF.

This chain's CDR3 is CASRPDTATNEKLFF. CDR3 coding DNA: TGTGCCAGCAGGCCGGACACCGCAACTAATGAAAAACTGTTTTTT. V gene TRBV7-9 combines with J gene TRBJ1-4; TRBD1 might be the D (5 bases). CDR1 and CDR2 (germline): SEHNR, FQNEAQ (reference sequence). Trimming took 6 bases from V and 0 from J, leaving 11 bases between them. The CDR3 runs to 15 residues.

This chain uses TRBV9 with TRBJ2-1; 12 bases align to TRBD2. The CDR3 is 18 residues long. The trim removed 0 bases at V and 5 bases at J, leaving 9 bases unmatched. Germline CDR1 and CDR2: SGDLS and YYNGEE. CDR3 coding DNA: TGTGCCAGCAGCGTAGCCAGTGCTAGCGGGGGGGTAAACAATGAGCAGTTCTTC. This codes for CASSVASASGGVNNEQFF.

The chain combines TRBV19 with TRBJ2-7, with a tentative D call TRBD1 (5 bases). V was pared by 4 bases and J by 4 bases, with 5 bases between. In germline, CDR1 is LNHDA, CDR2 SQIVND (reference sequence). The CDR3 spans 11 residues. The CDR3 nucleotides read TGTGCCAGTAGTACAGGGTACGAGCAGTACTTC. Translation gives CASSTGYEQYF.

This chain joins TRBV9 and TRBJ1-1; D is unresolved. Trimming took off 1 base at V and 4 bases at J, with 11 bases between the two ends. The V gene's germline CDR1 is SGDLS and CDR2 YYNGEE. This CDR3 is built from 14 residues. The CDR3 loop reads CASSVMGEGTEAFF. The CDR3 coding sequence is TGTGCCAGCAGCGTAATGGGCGAGGGCACTGAAGCTTTCTTT.

This rearrangement joins TRBV7-3 to TRBJ2-1; D might be TRBD1 or TRBD2, each matching 6 bases. The CDR3 has 16 amino acids. Germline V lookup: CDR1 SGHTA, CDR2 FQGTGA. V was pared by 1 base and J by 12 bases, with 22 bases between. CDR3 in amino acids: CASSLSRDWDNLRQFF. The CDR3 bases are TGTGCCAGCAGCTTAAGCCGGGACTGGGACAATTTGAGGCAGTTCTTC.

The chain joins TRBV15 to TRBJ2-3; TRBD2 aligns across 7 bases. The V segment lost 1 base and the J segment 4 bases; nucleotides outside the gene matches: 5. Germline V lookup: CDR1 LNHNV, CDR2 YYDKDF (reference sequence). The CDR3 totals 15 residues. The DNA of the CDR3 is TGTGCCACCAGCAGAGGTGGCGGGAGCCCAGATACGCAGTATTTT. This gives the protein CATSRGGGSPDTQYF. Complete variable domain (other parts from reference TRBV15 and TRBJ2-3): DAMVIQNPRYQVTQFGKPVTLSCSQTLNHNVMYWYQQKSSQAPKLLFHYYDKDFNNEADTPDNFQSRRPNTSFCFLDIRSPGLGDTAMYLCATSRGGGSPDTQYFGPGTRLTVL.

The sample holds a few counts of this clone. This rearrangement joins TRBV19 to TRBJ1-1; 7 positions agree with TRBD1. The CDR3 runs 14 residues. From germline, CDR1 is LNHDA and CDR2 SQIVND (reference sequence). V gave up 5 bases and J gave up 1 base; unmatched junction bases: 4. CDR3 region: CASSVGTANTEAFF. CDR3 coding DNA: TGTGCCAGTAGTGTAGGGACAGCGAACACTGAAGCTTTCTTT.

The CDR3 protein is CASNYGTEQFF. In DNA form, the CDR3 reads TGTGCCAGCAACTACGGCACTGAGCAGTTCTTC. The V and J genes are TRBV28 and TRBJ2-1; the D is unclear. V was cut by 7 bases and J by 9 bases, with 10 bases left in between. This CDR3 comprises 11 residues. Germline V gives CDR1 MDHEN, CDR2 SYDVKM.

This clone has just one count. The chain couples TRBV19 to TRBJ1-5, with 7 bases fitting TRBD1. CDR3 length: 15 residues. CDR1 is LNHDA, CDR2 SQIVND, per germline (reference sequence). Trimming removed 4 bases from V and 7 bases from J; junction bases left unmatched: 10. CDR3 coding DNA: TGTGCCAGTAGTAAGTATGGACAGGTCCCCCAGCCCCAGCATTTT. This sequence encodes CASSKYGQVPQPQHF.

The chain uses TRBV12-3 or TRBV12-4 and TRBJ1-1, with D unclear. The CDR3 has 11 amino acids. V gave up 7 bases and J gave up 12 bases, with 15 bases separating them. CDR3 nucleotides: TGTGCCAGCAAAGACTCAACAAGAACTTTCTTT. Translating gives CASKDSTRTFF.

The chain links TRBV4-1 to TRBJ1-6, with unresolved D. In germline, CDR1 is MGHRA, CDR2 YSYEKL. CDR3 length equals 12 residues. V lost 2 bases and J 15 bases, leaving 11 bases between the germline ends. The CDR3 DNA reads TGCGCCAGCAGCCAATTACCTAGACTCCTCCACTTT. It specifies CASSQLPRLLHF.

The V call is TRBV2, the J call TRBJ2-1; D gene unclear. V lost 7 bases and J 3 bases, leaving 13 bases between the germline ends. CDR1 and CDR2 (germline): SNHLY, FYNNEI. The CDR3 spans 14 residues. The CDR3 DNA reads TGTGCCAGCAATGGCCCCAGCCTCTACAATGAGCAGTTCTTC. The encoded protein is CASNGPSLYNEQFF. Looking up the rest from reference TRBV2 and TRBJ2-1 gives the full variable domain: EPEVTQTPSHQVTQMGQEVILRCVPISNHLYFYWYRQILGQKVEFLVSFYNNEISEKSEIFDDQFSVERPDGSNFTLKIRSTKLEDSAMYFCASNGPSLYNEQFFGPGTRLTVL.

The rearrangement joins TRBV9 to TRBJ2-3; 10 nucleotides agree with TRBD2. Germline values: CDR1 SGDLS, CDR2 YYNGEE. The junction had 5 bases not matched to a gene; V was cut back by 0 bases and J by 4 bases. The CDR3 runs to 16 residues. CDR3 coding DNA: TGTGCCAGCAGCGTAGTTGTAGCGGGGGGTGCAGATACGCAGTATTTT. Amino acid sequence: CASSVVVAGGADTQYF.

V and J are TRBV7-2 and TRBJ1-3; possible D gene TRBD1, 5 bases. The CDR3 is made up of 15 amino acids. V was shortened by 4 bases and J by 0 bases, with 10 bases between the two germline ends. Germline V gives CDR1 SGHTA, CDR2 FQGNSA. The CDR3 bases are TGTGCCAGCAGCTCTTCAGGGAGCTCTGGAAACACCATATATTTT. Its translation is CASSSSGSSGNTIYF.

This clone was picked up one time. V gene TRBV6-1 combines with J gene TRBJ1-6; 10 nucleotides line up with TRBD1. The V segment lost 3 bases and the J segment 2 bases; nucleotides outside the gene matches: 10. This CDR3 has 19 residues. Germline loops: CDR1 MNHNS, CDR2 SASEGT. CDR3 residues: CASSDEDRGSRAYNSPLHF. The CDR3, as DNA: TGTGCCAGCAGTGATGAGGACAGGGGGTCGCGGGCCTATAATTCACCCCTCCACTTT.

This sequence joins TRBV7-9 and TRBJ2-3; D is unclear. The CDR3 is 15 amino acids. V was trimmed by 0 bases and J by 3 bases, leaving 10 bases between them. Germline values: CDR1 SEHNR, CDR2 FQNEAQ (reference sequence). The CDR3 loop reads CASSLALTFTDTQYF. In nucleotides, the CDR3 is TGTGCCAGCAGCTTAGCGCTTACTTTTACAGATACGCAGTATTTT. Full variable domain (rest looked up from reference TRBV7-9 and TRBJ2-3): DTGVSQNPRHKITKRGQNVTFRCDPISEHNRLYWYRQTLGQGPEFLTYFQNEAQLEKSRLLSDRFSAERPKGSFSTLEIQRTEQGDSAMYLCASSLALTFTDTQYFGPGTRLTVL.